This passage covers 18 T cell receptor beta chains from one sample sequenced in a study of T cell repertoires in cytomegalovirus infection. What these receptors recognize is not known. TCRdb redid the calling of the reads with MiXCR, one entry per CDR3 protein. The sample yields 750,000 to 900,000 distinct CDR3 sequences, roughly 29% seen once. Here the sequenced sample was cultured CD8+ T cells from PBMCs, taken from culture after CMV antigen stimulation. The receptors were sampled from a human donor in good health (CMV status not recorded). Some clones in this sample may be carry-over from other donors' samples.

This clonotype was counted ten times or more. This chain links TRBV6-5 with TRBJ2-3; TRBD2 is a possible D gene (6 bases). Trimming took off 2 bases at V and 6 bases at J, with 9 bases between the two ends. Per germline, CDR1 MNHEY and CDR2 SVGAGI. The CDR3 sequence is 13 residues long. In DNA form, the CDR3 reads TGTGCCAGCAGTTACGGGGGGACGGATACGCAGTATTTT. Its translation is CASSYGGTDTQYF.

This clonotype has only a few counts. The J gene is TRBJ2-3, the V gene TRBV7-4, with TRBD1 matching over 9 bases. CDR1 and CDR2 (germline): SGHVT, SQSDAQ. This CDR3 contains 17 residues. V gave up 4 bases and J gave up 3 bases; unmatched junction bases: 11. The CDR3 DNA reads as TGTGCCAGCAGCTCACTAACAGGGGGCATTAATACAGATACGCAGTATTTT. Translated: CASSSLTGGINTDTQYF.

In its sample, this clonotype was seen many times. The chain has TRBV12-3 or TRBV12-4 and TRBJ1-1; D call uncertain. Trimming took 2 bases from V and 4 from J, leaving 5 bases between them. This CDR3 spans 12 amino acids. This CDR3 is CASSLLATEAFF. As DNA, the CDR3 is TGTGCCAGCAGTTTATTGGCCACTGAAGCTTTCTTT.

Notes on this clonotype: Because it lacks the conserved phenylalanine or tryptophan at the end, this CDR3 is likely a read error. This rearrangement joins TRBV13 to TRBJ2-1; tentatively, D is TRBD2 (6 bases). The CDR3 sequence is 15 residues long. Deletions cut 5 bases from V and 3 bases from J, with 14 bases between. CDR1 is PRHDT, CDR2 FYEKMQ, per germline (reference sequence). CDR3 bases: TGTGCCAGCAGCCCGGGACTTCCCAACTACAATGAGCAGTTCCTC. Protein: CASSPGLPNYNEQFL.

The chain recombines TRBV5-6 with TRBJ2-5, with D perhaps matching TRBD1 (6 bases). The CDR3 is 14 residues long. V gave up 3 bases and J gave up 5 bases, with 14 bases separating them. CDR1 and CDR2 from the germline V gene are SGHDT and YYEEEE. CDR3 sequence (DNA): TGTGCCAGCAGCTGGGGGCCAGACGGGGAGACCCAGTACTTC. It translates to CASSWGPDGETQYF.

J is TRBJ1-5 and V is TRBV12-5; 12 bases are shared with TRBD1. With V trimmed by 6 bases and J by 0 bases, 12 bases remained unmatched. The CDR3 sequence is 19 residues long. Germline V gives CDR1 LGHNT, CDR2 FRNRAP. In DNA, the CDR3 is TGTGCTAGTGGATTGACCCCCGGGACAGGGGGCCGTAGCAATCAGCCCCAGCATTTT. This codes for CASGLTPGTGGRSNQPQHF.

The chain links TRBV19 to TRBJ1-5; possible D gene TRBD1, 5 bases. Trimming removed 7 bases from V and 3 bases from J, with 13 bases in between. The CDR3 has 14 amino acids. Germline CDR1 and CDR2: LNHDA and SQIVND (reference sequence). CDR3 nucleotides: TGTGCCAGTATCCCGGGACGGATCAATCAGCCCCAGCATTTT. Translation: CASIPGRINQPQHF.

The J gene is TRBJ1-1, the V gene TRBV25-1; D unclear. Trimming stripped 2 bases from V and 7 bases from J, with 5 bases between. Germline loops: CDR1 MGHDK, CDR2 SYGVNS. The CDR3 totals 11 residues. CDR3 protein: CASSEKVEAFF. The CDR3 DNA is TGTGCCAGCAGTGAAAAGGTTGAAGCTTTCTTT.

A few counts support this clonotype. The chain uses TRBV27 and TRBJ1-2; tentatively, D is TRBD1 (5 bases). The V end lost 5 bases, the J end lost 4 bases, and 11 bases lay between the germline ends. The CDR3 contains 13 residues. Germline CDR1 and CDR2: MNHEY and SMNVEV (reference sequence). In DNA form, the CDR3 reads TGTGCCAGCAGTAAGGGGATCAGCTATGGCTACACCTTC. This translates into CASSKGISYGYTF.

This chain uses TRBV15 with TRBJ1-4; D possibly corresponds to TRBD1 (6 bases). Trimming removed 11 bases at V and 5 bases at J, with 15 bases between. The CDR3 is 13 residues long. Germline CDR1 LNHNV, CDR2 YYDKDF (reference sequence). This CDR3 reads CAAPDRKNEKLFF. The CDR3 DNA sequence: TGTGCCGCCCCGGACAGAAAGAATGAAAAACTGTTTTTT.

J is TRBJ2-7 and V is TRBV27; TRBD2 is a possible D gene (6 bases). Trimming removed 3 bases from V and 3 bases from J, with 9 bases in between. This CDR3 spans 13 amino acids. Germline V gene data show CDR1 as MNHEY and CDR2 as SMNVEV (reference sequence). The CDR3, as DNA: TGTGCCAGCAGTTTTGCGGGGCTCTACGAGCAGTACTTC. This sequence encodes CASSFAGLYEQYF.

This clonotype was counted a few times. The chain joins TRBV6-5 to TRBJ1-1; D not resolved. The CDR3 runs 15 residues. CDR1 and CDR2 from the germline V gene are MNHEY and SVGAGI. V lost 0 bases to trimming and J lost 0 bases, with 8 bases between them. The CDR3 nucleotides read TGTGCCAGCAGTTACTCATGGGATGTGAACACTGAAGCTTTCTTT. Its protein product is CASSYSWDVNTEAFF.

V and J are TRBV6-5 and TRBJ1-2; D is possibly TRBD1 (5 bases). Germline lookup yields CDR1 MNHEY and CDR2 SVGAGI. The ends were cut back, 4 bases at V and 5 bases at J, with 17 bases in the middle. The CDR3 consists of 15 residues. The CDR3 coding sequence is TGTGCCAGCAGTTCCGAAATCGACAGCCCTTATGGCTACACCTTC. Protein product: CASSSEIDSPYGYTF.

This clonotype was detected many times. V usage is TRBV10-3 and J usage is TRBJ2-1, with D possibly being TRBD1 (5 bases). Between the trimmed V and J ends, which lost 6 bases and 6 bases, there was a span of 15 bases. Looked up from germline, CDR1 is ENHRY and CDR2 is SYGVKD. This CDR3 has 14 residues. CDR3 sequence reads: CAIRGDAGINEQFF. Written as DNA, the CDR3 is TGTGCCATCAGGGGCGACGCAGGGATCAATGAGCAGTTCTTC.

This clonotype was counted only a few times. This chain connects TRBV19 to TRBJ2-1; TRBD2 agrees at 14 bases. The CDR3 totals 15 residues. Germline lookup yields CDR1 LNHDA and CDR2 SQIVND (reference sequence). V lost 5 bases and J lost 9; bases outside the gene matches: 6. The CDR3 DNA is TGTGCCAGTAGTGCCTCGACTAGCGGGGGGGCTGAGCAGTTCTTC. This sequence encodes CASSASTSGGAEQFF. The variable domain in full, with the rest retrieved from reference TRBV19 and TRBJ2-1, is DGGITQSPKYLFRKEGQNVTLSCEQNLNHDAMYWYRQDPGQGLRLIYYSQIVNDFQKGDIAEGYSVSREKKESFPLTVTSAQKNPTAFYLCASSASTSGGAEQFFGPGTRLTVL.

CDR3 sequence (DNA): TGTGCCAGCAGCTTAGCTCCCACGGTAGCCAAAAACATTCAGTACTTC. The encoded protein is CASSLAPTVAKNIQYF. The rearrangement joins TRBV13 to TRBJ2-4; D unclear. V gave up 1 base and J gave up 0 bases, with 10 bases separating them. This CDR3 is 16 amino acids long. Per the germline V gene, CDR1 is PRHDT and CDR2 is FYEKMQ (reference sequence). Filled out from reference TRBV13 and TRBJ2-4, the complete variable domain reads AAGVIQSPRHLIKEKRETATLKCYPIPRHDTVYWYQQGPGQDPQFLISFYEKMQSDKGSIPDRFSAQQFSDYHSELNMSSLELGDSALYFCASSLAPTVAKNIQYFGAGTRLSVL.

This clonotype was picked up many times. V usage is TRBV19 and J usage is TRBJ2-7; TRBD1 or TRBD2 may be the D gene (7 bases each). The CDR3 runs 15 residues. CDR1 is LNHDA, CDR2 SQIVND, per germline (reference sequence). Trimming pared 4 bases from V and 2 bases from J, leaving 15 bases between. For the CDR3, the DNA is TGTGCCAGTAGTACCCGGGACAGCGGGACCTACGAGCAGTACTTC. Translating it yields CASSTRDSGTYEQYF.

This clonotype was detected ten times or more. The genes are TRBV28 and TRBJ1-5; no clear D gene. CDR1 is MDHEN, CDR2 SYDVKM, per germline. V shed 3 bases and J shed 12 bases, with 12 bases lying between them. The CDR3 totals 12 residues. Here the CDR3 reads CASSLVSLSQHF. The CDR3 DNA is TGTGCCAGCAGTTTGGTGTCGCTGAGCCAGCATTTT.